Below are 23 T cell receptor beta chains sequenced from a single sample in a study of read filtering for tumor transcriptome and immune sequencing. The library was built from around 400 ng RNA with molecular barcoded adaptors for alpha/delta and beta/gamma chains. TCRdb processed the reads anew with MiXCR; each CDR3 protein has one entry. The table lists about 27,000 distinct CDR3 sequences, approximately 15% of them singletons. The specimen was a population of CD138-negative cells sorted from bone marrow. The receptors were gathered from a donor at least 40 years old with multiple myeloma.

Of note for this clonotype: Since a far larger clone is one base different, this is likely a read error. This rearrangement joins TRBV6-6 to TRBJ2-2, with a tentative D call TRBD2 (5 bases). With 6 bases removed from V and 1 base from J, the gap between germline ends came to 9 bases. The CDR3 consists of 14 residues. The germline CDR1 and CDR2 sequences are MNHNY and SVGAGI (reference sequence). The CDR3 DNA reads as TGTGCCAGCAGCGTGGCGGGGAACACCGGGGAGCTGTTTTTT. It is translated as CASSVAGNTGELFF.

To note about this clonotype: This may be a read error: a much more frequent sequence differs by one nucleotide. The CDR3 coding sequence is TGTGCCAGCTCGTACATGGGCAGGGGGCAAGGTCAGCCCCAGCATTTT. This codes for CASSYMGRGQGQPQHF. V and J are TRBV18 and TRBJ1-5; 8 nucleotides line up with TRBD1. Germline CDR1 and CDR2: KGHSH and LQKENI. The CDR3 has 16 amino acids. Germline trimming cut 6 bases from V and 6 bases from J; bases unmatched to any gene: 13.

This clonotype was counted at least ten times. J is TRBJ2-5 and V is TRBV2; tentative D call: TRBD2 (5 bases). The CDR3 has 14 amino acids. Germline CDR1 SNHLY, CDR2 FYNNEI. The V end lost 8 bases, the J end lost 1 base, and 14 bases lay between the germline ends. CDR3 protein: CASQGGTFQETQYF. The CDR3 DNA reads as TGTGCCAGCCAAGGAGGCACCTTCCAAGAGACCCAGTACTTC.

This clonotype has at least ten counts. The chain joins TRBV5-1 to TRBJ1-6; 9 nucleotides match TRBD1. The CDR3 length is 15 residues. The V gene end was trimmed by 4 bases and the J gene end by 8 bases; junction bases not matched to a gene: 7. Germline loops: CDR1 SGHRS, CDR2 YFSETQ. CDR3 in amino acids: CASSGGQGGDSPLHF. DNA of the CDR3: TGCGCCAGCAGCGGGGGACAGGGTGGTGATTCACCCCTCCACTTT.

At least ten counts were recorded for this clonotype. The genes are TRBV11-3 and TRBJ2-1, with TRBD2 matching 12 bases. Germline lookup yields CDR1 SGHNT and CDR2 YENEEA. This CDR3 is 17 amino acids long. V lost 1 base to trimming and J lost 4 bases; unmatched junction nucleotides: 5. CDR3 in DNA: TGTGCCAGCAGCTTAGGGCTAGCGGGGGGGGGTTACAATGAGCAGTTCTTC. This sequence encodes CASSLGLAGGGYNEQFF.

This sequence joins TRBV6-6 and TRBJ2-1, with 10 bases identical to TRBD2. This CDR3 has 16 amino acids. Germline-derived CDR1 and CDR2 are MNHNY and SVGAGI (reference sequence). V dropped 0 bases and J dropped 6; count of bases not matched to a gene: 5. In nucleotides, the CDR3 is TGTGCCAGCAGTTACTCATCTAGCGGGAGTGGCAATGAGCAGTTCTTC. Its protein is CASSYSSSGSGNEQFF.

Points on this clonotype: Given a much more abundant clone one base away, this may be a read error. It is unclear where the CDR3 begins or ends on the DNA, so no DNA is shown, and the CDR3 is as TCRdb lists it. V and J are TRBV29-1 and TRBJ2-1; the tabulated D call, TRBD2, remains unverified against the DNA. Ends included, the CDR3 has 14 residues. CDR1 SQVTM and CDR2 ANQGSEA come from the germline V gene. This CDR3 is CSVALGSGSIELFF.

The table lists this clonotype with a few counts. A much larger clone is a single base away; this may be a read error. The chain recombines TRBV9 with TRBJ2-7, with D hard to call. In germline, CDR1 is SGDLS, CDR2 YYNGEE. Between the trimmed V and J ends, which lost 4 bases and 4 bases, there was a span of 12 bases. This CDR3 has 13 residues. The CDR3 DNA reads TGTGCCAGCAGCCGCGGCCAGTGGTACGAGCAGTACTTC. Its protein product is CASSRGQWYEQYF. The full variable domain, in which reference TRBV9 and TRBJ2-7 provide the parts outside the CDR3, is DSGVTQTPKHLITATGQRVTLRCSPRSGDLSVYWYQQSLDQGLQFLIQYYNGEERAKGNILERFSAQQFPDLHSELNLSSLELGDSALYFCASSRGQWYEQYFGPGTRLTVT.

This clonotype was observed at least ten times. The gene calls are TRBV5-1 and TRBJ2-7, with 8 bases matching TRBD2. Looked up from germline, CDR1 is SGHRS and CDR2 is YFSETQ. The CDR3 has 14 amino acids. V was clipped by 6 bases and J by 6 bases; unmatched bases: 11. The CDR3 reads CASTSGTSSGEQYF. CDR3 sequence (DNA): TGCGCCAGCACCTCCGGGACTAGTTCCGGCGAGCAGTACTTC.

This clonotype was observed at least ten times. CDR3: CSARASGRSYNEQFF. CDR3 DNA: TGCAGTGCTAGAGCTAGCGGCCGCTCCTACAATGAGCAGTTCTTC. This chain connects TRBV20-1 to TRBJ2-1; 7 bases fit TRBD2. CDR1 and CDR2 from the germline V gene are DFQATT and SNEGSKA (reference sequence). Trimming at V came to 1 base and at J to 0 bases, leaving 3 bases not matched to a gene. The CDR3 is 15 residues long.

The J gene is TRBJ2-1, the V gene TRBV24-1, with a tentative D call TRBD2 (6 bases). The CDR3 loop spans 14 amino acids. Germline values: CDR1 KGHDR, CDR2 SFDVKD. V lost 5 bases, J lost 3 bases, and 10 bases lay in between. The CDR3 is CATSVAGSYNEQFF. The CDR3 nucleotides read TGTGCCACCAGTGTTGCGGGAAGCTACAATGAGCAGTTCTTC.

The rearrangement links TRBV20-1 to TRBJ2-2, with a possible D match to TRBD1 (6 bases). CDR1 DFQATT and CDR2 SNEGSKA come from the germline V gene (reference sequence). Between the trimmed V and J ends, which lost 4 bases and 7 bases, there was a span of 16 bases. The CDR3 has 14 residues. The CDR3 coding sequence is TGCAGTGCTAAGGGGGAGATGGTTAACGGGGAGCTGTTTTTT. It yields the protein CSAKGEMVNGELFF.

About this clonotype: A read error may explain this, as a much larger clone is one base away. V gene TRBV4-1 combines with J gene TRBJ2-4; 9 bases fit TRBD2. The CDR3 totals 18 residues. Germline assignment: CDR1 MGHRA and CDR2 YSYEKL. CDR3 nucleotide sequence: TGCGCCAGCAGCCAAGATCGGCGGGGGGGCTATACCAAACACATTCAGTACTTC. It codes for CASSQDRRGGYTKHIQYF.

This clonotype was seen at least ten times. This sequence joins TRBV23-1 and TRBJ2-5; 9 bases line up with TRBD2. TRBV23-1 is labeled an ORF, and its function is uncertain. V lost 1 base, J lost 3 bases, and 6 bases stayed unmatched. This CDR3 has 16 amino acids. The CDR3 sequence: CASSQYPRLAEETQYF. The CDR3 bases are TGCGCCAGCAGTCAATACCCCCGACTAGCGGAAGAGACCCAGTACTTC.

This clonotype showed up many times. The CDR3 DNA reads as TGTGCCAGCAGCCCAACCAACAGGGTGGCCCAAGAGACCCAGTACTTC. Its translation is CASSPTNRVAQETQYF. The rearrangement uses TRBV5-4 and TRBJ2-5; maybe TRBD1 (6 bases). This CDR3 is 16 amino acids long. The V end lost 4 bases, the J end lost 1 base, and 17 bases lay between the germline ends. Germline CDR1 SGHNT, CDR2 YYREEE (reference sequence). The full variable domain, in which reference TRBV5-4 and TRBJ2-5 provide the parts outside the CDR3, is ETGVTQSPTHLIKTRGQQVTLRCSSQSGHNTVSWYQQALGQGPQFIFQYYREEENGRGNFPPRFSGLQFPNYSSELNVNALELDDSALYLCASSPTNRVAQETQYFGPGTRLLVL.

The V gene is TRBV12-3 or TRBV12-4, the J gene TRBJ2-5; TRBD2 is a possible D gene (6 bases). Trimming stripped 5 bases from V and 6 bases from J, with 16 bases between. CDR3 length: 14 amino acids. CDR3: CASSPWTTEKTQYF. The CDR3 DNA follows: TGTGCCAGCAGTCCCTGGACTACGGAAAAGACCCAGTACTTC.

A word on this clonotype: A far larger clone is a single base away, which makes a read error likely. This chain uses TRBV7-3 with TRBJ1-1, with a tentative D call TRBD1 (6 bases). The CDR3 extends over 16 amino acids. Germline-derived CDR1 and CDR2 are SGHTA and FQGTGA. V lost 2 bases to trimming and J lost 4 bases, with 17 bases between them. CDR3 nucleotide sequence: TGTGCCAGCAGCTTAGGACCTCAGGGGATGAGCACTGAAGCTTTCTTT. The encoded protein is CASSLGPQGMSTEAFF.

This clonotype was recorded at least ten times. CDR3 region: CAWSGVIRADTQYF. Here the CDR3 DNA reads TGTGCCTGGAGTGGGGTTATTAGAGCAGATACGCAGTATTTT. This chain connects TRBV30 to TRBJ2-3; D not certain. Germline CDR1 is GTSNPN and CDR2 is SVGIG (reference sequence). This CDR3 spans 14 amino acids. V lost 1 base to trimming and J lost 4 bases, with 12 bases between them.

The V and J genes are TRBV5-1 and TRBJ1-2; 7 bases fit TRBD1. The CDR3 extends over 13 amino acids. Germline CDR1 is SGHRS and CDR2 is YFSETQ. V gave up 4 bases and J gave up 2 bases; unmatched junction bases: 2. CDR3 sequence reads: CASSKDRNYGYTF. For the CDR3, the DNA is TGCGCCAGCAGCAAGGACAGGAACTATGGCTACACCTTC.

This clonotype appeared many times. This chain uses TRBV4-1 with TRBJ2-5; 14 bases match TRBD2. Unmatched junction bases numbered 4, after V lost 0 bases and J lost 4 bases. This CDR3 spans 17 amino acids. Germline V gene sequence: CDR1 MGHRA, CDR2 YSYEKL. The CDR3 reads CASSQEGLAGVGETQYF. As DNA, the CDR3 is TGCGCCAGCAGCCAAGAGGGACTAGCGGGAGTAGGAGAGACCCAGTACTTC.

Comments on this clonotype: This may stem from a read error, because a much larger clone lies one nucleotide away. The final CDR3 position lacks the conserved phenylalanine or tryptophan, pointing to a likely read error. The chain joins TRBV12-3 or TRBV12-4 to TRBJ2-2; 8 bases align to TRBD1. CDR3 length: 13 residues. Trimming took 6 bases from V and 6 from J; bases not matched to a gene: 3. CDR3: CASRTGESGELFS. Written as DNA, the CDR3 is TGTGCCAGCAGGACAGGGGAGTCCGGGGAGCTGTTTTCT.

This clonotype occurred many times. The V call is TRBV5-1, the J call TRBJ2-1; D possibly uses TRBD1 or TRBD2 (6 bases each). V was trimmed by 3 bases and J by 2 bases, leaving 15 bases between them. The germline gives CDR1 SGHRS, CDR2 YFSETQ. The CDR3 sequence is 16 residues long. The CDR3 DNA is TGCGCCAGCAGCTCGATGGGGGGCGGTACCTACAATGAGCAGTTCTTC. Protein sequence: CASSSMGGGTYNEQFF.

In this sample, this clonotype turned up many times. This sequence joins TRBV5-1 and TRBJ2-7; 9 positions match TRBD1. Germline CDR1 and CDR2: SGHRS and YFSETQ. The CDR3 totals 17 residues. Losses at the gene ends were 5 bases for V and 0 bases for J; bases not matched to a gene: 12. The CDR3 loop reads CASSYRPGQGISYEQYF. The CDR3 DNA reads TGCGCCAGCAGTTACCGACCGGGACAGGGCATCTCCTACGAGCAGTACTTC.